The following is a T cell receptor (beta chain) sequence with its context. This specimen belongs to a study of cytomegalovirus exposure and HLA in healthy donors. In the PCR, 60 Vbeta and 13 Jbeta primers were used. Assay used: immunoSEQ multiplex PCR; TCRdb lists only in-frame clones, some missing. The data hold about 110,000 clones, with roughly 76% observed a single time. Losses at the gene ends were 0 bases for V and 0 bases for J; bases not matched to a gene: 9. Germline V gives CDR1 LGHNT, CDR2 FRNRAP. This CDR3 region has 18 residues. The clonotype comes from a woman aged 50 to 65 in good health and CMV-seropositive. The chain uses TRBV12-5 and TRBJ2-3, with 7 bases matching TRBD1. Sequencing was carried out using PBMCs. CDR3 loop: CASGLVRVEGASTDTQYF. DNA of the CDR3: TGTGCTAGTGGTTTGGTACGGGTTGAGGGGGCTAGCACAGATACGCAGTATTTT. The whole variable domain, remainder taken from reference TRBV12-5 and TRBJ2-3, is DARVTQTPRHKVTEMGQEVTMRCQPILGHNTVFWYRQTMMQGLELLAYFRNRAPLDDSGMPKDRFSAEMPDATLATLKIQPSEPRDSAVYFCASGLVRVEGASTDTQYFGPGTRLTVL.